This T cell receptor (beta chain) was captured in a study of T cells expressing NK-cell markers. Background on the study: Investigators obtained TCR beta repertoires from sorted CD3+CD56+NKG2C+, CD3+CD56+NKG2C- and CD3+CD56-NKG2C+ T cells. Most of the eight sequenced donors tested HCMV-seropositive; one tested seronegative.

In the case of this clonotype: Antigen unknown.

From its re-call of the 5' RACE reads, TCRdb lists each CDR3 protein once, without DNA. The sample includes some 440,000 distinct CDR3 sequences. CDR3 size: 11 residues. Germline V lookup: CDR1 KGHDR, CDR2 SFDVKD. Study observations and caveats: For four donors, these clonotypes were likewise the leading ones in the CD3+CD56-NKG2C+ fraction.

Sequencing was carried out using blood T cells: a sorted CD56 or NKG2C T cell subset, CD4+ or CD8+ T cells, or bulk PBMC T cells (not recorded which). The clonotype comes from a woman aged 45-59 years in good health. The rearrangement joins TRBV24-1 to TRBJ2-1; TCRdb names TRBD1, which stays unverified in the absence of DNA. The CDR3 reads CATRGANEQFF.